One and the same sample provided the 15 T cell receptor beta chains below, sequenced in a study of Tregs in tolerant kidney transplant recipients. Profiled with immunoSEQ multiplex PCR; TCRdb holds only in-frame clones, not every one. The sample records 90,000 to 120,000 clones, nearly 90% being singletons. Material: CD4+ T cells from blood, obtained before the transplant. The receptor set was obtained from a human donor who received a combined kidney and bone marrow transplant.

V and J are TRBV29-1 and TRBJ1-2, with TRBD1 as a possible D gene (6 bases). V was pared by 0 bases and J by 4 bases, with 12 bases between. The CDR3 has 14 amino acids. Germline assignment: CDR1 SQVTM and CDR2 ANQGSEA. CDR3 sequence: CSVEDRWDTYGYTF. Here the CDR3 DNA reads TGCAGCGTTGAAGATCGCTGGGACACCTATGGCTACACCTTC.

The chain recombines TRBV4-2 with TRBJ2-3; 13 positions agree with TRBD2. Germline V gives CDR1 LGHNA, CDR2 YNFKEQ. With V trimmed by 5 bases and J by 8 bases, 4 bases remained unmatched. This CDR3 spans 14 amino acids. CDR3 protein: CASSTSGGAGTQYF. DNA for the CDR3: TGTGCCAGCAGCACTAGCGGGGGGGCCGGTACGCAGTATTTT.

V usage is TRBV11-2 and J usage is TRBJ2-7, with TRBD1 as a possible D gene (6 bases). The CDR3 runs to 12 residues. V was shortened by 0 bases and J by 9 bases, with 9 bases between the two germline ends. CDR1 and CDR2 from the germline V gene are SGHAT and FQNNGV. Here the CDR3 reads CASSLDIGGQYF. The CDR3 region has the DNA TGTGCCAGCAGCTTAGATATAGGGGGGCAGTACTTC.

J is TRBJ2-5 and V is TRBV7-2; D is undetermined. Germline V gene sequence: CDR1 SGHTA, CDR2 FQGNSA. The germline V and J ends were trimmed by 6 bases and 2 bases, with 4 bases remaining between them. This CDR3 is 11 amino acids long. This chain's CDR3 is CASRRQETQYF. The CDR3 nucleotides are TGTGCCAGCAGGCGACAAGAGACCCAGTACTTC.

V usage is TRBV15 and J usage is TRBJ1-1, with D unresolved. Looked up from germline, CDR1 is LNHNV and CDR2 is YYDKDF (reference sequence). The CDR3 is 13 amino acids. V was pared by 0 bases and J by 5 bases, with 7 bases between. DNA of the CDR3: TGTGCCACCAGCAGAGATTCGGGGACTGAAGCTTTCTTT. Its translation is CATSRDSGTEAFF.

The sample holds one count of this clone. The rearrangement uses TRBV29-1 and TRBJ1-2, with 10 bases lining up with TRBD1. With V trimmed by 1 base and J by 5 bases, 1 base remained unmatched. The germline gives CDR1 SQVTM, CDR2 ANQGSEA. The CDR3 has 13 amino acids. CDR3: CSVEGDRGYGYTF. In nucleotides, the CDR3 is TGCAGCGTTGAAGGGGACAGGGGATATGGCTACACCTTC.

The V call is TRBV9, the J call TRBJ2-1; D remains unclear. CDR1 is SGDLS and CDR2 is YYNGEE in the germline V gene. CDR3 length: 14 residues. V was cut by 4 bases and J by 5 bases, with 13 bases left in between. CDR3 region: CASSPPPSDNEQFF. For the CDR3, the DNA is TGTGCCAGCAGCCCCCCCCCTAGTGACAATGAGCAGTTCTTC.

The chain couples TRBV19 to TRBJ1-1; TRBD1 matches 11 bases. This CDR3 spans 15 amino acids. J gave up 5 bases and V 5 bases, and 7 bases lay outside the gene matches. CDR1 and CDR2 (germline): LNHDA, SQIVND (reference sequence). The CDR3 sequence: CASSRTGGHRTEAFF. DNA for the CDR3: TGTGCCAGTAGTCGGACAGGGGGCCATAGAACTGAAGCTTTCTTT.

The chain recombines TRBV4-1 with TRBJ2-5, with 7 nucleotides matching TRBD2. CDR3 length: 18 amino acids. Unmatched junction bases numbered 15, after V lost 4 bases and J lost 1 base. Germline lookup yields CDR1 MGHRA and CDR2 YSYEKL. In nucleotides, the CDR3 is TGCGCCAGCAGCCGGAAAGGCGCTAGCGGAGTATCCCAAGAGACCCAGTACTTC. The encoded protein is CASSRKGASGVSQETQYF.

The gene calls are TRBV7-8 and TRBJ2-1; 13 bases are a match to TRBD2. This CDR3 spans 18 amino acids. V trimming: 8 bases; J trimming: 8 bases; junction bases outside the gene matches: 18. The germline V gene encodes CDR1 SGHVS and CDR2 FQNEAQ. Here the CDR3 DNA reads TGTGCCAGCGGATCCCTCCCCCAAGCGGGACTAGCGGGACATGAGCAGTTCTTC. Translated: CASGSLPQAGLAGHEQFF.

This clone has just one count. The rearrangement links TRBV2 to TRBJ2-2, with TRBD2 identical over 15 bases. The trim removed 6 bases at V and 5 bases at J, leaving 10 bases unmatched. Germline V gives CDR1 SNHLY, CDR2 FYNNEI. The CDR3 runs to 18 residues. The DNA of the CDR3 is TGTGCCAGCAGGTGGACTAGCGGGGGGGTCCTGGGAACCGGGGAGCTGTTTTTT. Translating gives CASRWTSGGVLGTGELFF.

The chain links TRBV18 to TRBJ1-5; 9 positions match TRBD1. Germline V gene data show CDR1 as KGHSH and CDR2 as LQKENI. V shed 2 bases and J 3 bases; nucleotides not matched to a gene: 5. CDR3 size: 16 residues. The CDR3 sequence is CASSPNGQGNNQPQHF. Written as DNA, the CDR3 is TGTGCCAGCTCACCAAACGGACAGGGGAACAATCAGCCCCAGCATTTT.

The chain uses TRBV14 and TRBJ1-2; no firm D call. The V and J ends lost 1 base and 0 bases respectively, with 9 bases between them. CDR3 size: 15 residues. The germline CDR1 and CDR2 sequences are SGHDN and FVKESK. CDR3 nucleotides: TGTGCCAGCAGCCAAGGGCACACAGCTAACTATGGCTACACCTTC. Translating it yields CASSQGHTANYGYTF.

The count of this clone is one. The J gene is TRBJ1-2, the V gene TRBV5-6; D might be TRBD1 (6 bases). V dropped 1 base and J dropped 0 bases, with 13 bases sitting between them. Germline V CDR1 and CDR2: SGHDT, YYEEEE. This CDR3 is 16 amino acids long. CDR3 in amino acids: CASSLLPGDANYGYTF. In DNA, the CDR3 is TGTGCCAGCAGCTTGTTACCAGGGGACGCTAACTATGGCTACACCTTC.

CDR3 sequence (DNA): TGCGCCAGCAGCCAGCCGGGACAGCTCTATGGCTACACCTTC. It encodes CASSQPGQLYGYTF. The chain uses TRBV4-1 and TRBJ1-2; 7 positions agree with TRBD1. The CDR3 is 14 residues long. J was trimmed by 4 bases and V by 3 bases; bases with no gene match: 5. The germline CDR1 and CDR2 sequences are MGHRA and YSYEKL.